This passage covers 30 T cell receptor beta chains from one sample sequenced in a study of lymphopenia after photon versus proton radiotherapy. Measured with immunoSEQ multiplex PCR; TCRdb has only the in-frame clones, and not every one. The sample includes 55,000 to 70,000 clones, more than 75% seen only once; the top ten take 2% to 3%. The sample was peripheral blood, taken from a patient treated with photon-based radiotherapy. The source is a man aged 40-55 years with gastric cancer.

This rearrangement joins TRBV7-3 to TRBJ2-1; D perhaps matches TRBD1 (6 bases). Germline CDR1 reads SGHTA; CDR2 reads FQGTGA. CDR3 length equals 14 residues. V lost 5 bases and J 10 bases, leaving 18 bases between the germline ends. CDR3 bases: TGTGCCAGCAGCCCAGTTCCGACAGGTCACGAGCAGTTCTTC. Protein sequence: CASSPVPTGHEQFF.

The V call is TRBV18, the J call TRBJ1-6, with D hard to call. The germline gives CDR1 KGHSH, CDR2 LQKENI. This CDR3 region has 13 residues. V was clipped by 4 bases and J by 8 bases, with 9 bases between them. The CDR3 DNA reads TGTGCCAGCTCACGCACCCCCGATTCACCCCTCCACTTT. It translates to CASSRTPDSPLHF.

This clone was recorded only once. This rearrangement joins TRBV11-2 to TRBJ2-5; D gene uncertain. V gave up 0 bases and J gave up 5 bases, with 10 bases separating them. CDR3 length: 14 residues. From germline, CDR1 is SGHAT and CDR2 FQNNGV. CDR3 residues: CASSLDRGIETQYF. For the CDR3, the DNA is TGTGCCAGCAGCTTAGATAGAGGAATCGAGACCCAGTACTTC.

The chain recombines TRBV7-2 with TRBJ1-6; TRBD1 aligns across 7 bases. Trimming took 6 bases from V and 4 from J; bases not matched to a gene: 9. CDR3 length equals 16 residues. In germline, CDR1 is SGHTA, CDR2 FQGNSA. In nucleotides, the CDR3 is TGTGCCAGCAGTGACCGGGACAGAGCTTATAATTCACCCCTCCACTTT. Translating it yields CASSDRDRAYNSPLHF.

The chain has TRBV5-6 and TRBJ2-7, with D maybe TRBD2 (6 bases). The CDR3 has 13 residues. With 3 bases removed from V and 5 bases from J, the gap between germline ends came to 12 bases. The V gene's germline CDR1 is SGHDT and CDR2 YYEEEE. The CDR3: CASSWRGEDEQYF. In nucleotides, the CDR3 is TGTGCCAGCAGCTGGCGTGGGGAGGACGAGCAGTACTTC. The full variable domain, rest sourced from reference TRBV5-6 and TRBJ2-7, is DAGVTQSPTHLIKTRGQQVTLRCSPKSGHDTVSWYQQALGQGPQFIFQYYEEEERQRGNFPDRFSGHQFPNYSSELNVNALLLGDSALYLCASSWRGEDEQYFGPGTRLTVT.

This chain uses TRBV5-1 with TRBJ2-3; a weak D match, TRBD1 (7 bases). The CDR3 has 16 residues. CDR1 SGHRS and CDR2 YFSETQ come from the germline V gene. The germline V and J ends were trimmed by 0 bases and 4 bases, with 15 bases remaining between them. This chain's CDR3 is CASSLAGRGTADTQYF. CDR3 bases: TGCGCCAGCAGCTTGGCTGGCAGGGGGACTGCAGATACGCAGTATTTT.

The CDR3 DNA reads as TGTGCCAGCACCGCGGACAGGGACACTGAAGCTTTCTTT. This encodes CASTADRDTEAFF. The rearrangement uses TRBV2 and TRBJ1-1; 8 bases fit TRBD1. The CDR3 contains 13 residues. Looked up from germline, CDR1 is SNHLY and CDR2 is FYNNEI. V gave up 7 bases and J gave up 3 bases; unmatched junction bases: 4.

This clone was recorded a few times. The rearrangement links TRBV4-3 to TRBJ2-3; 8 nucleotides match TRBD1. Germline V lookup: CDR1 LGHNA, CDR2 YSLEER. The CDR3 covers 15 residues. J gave up 6 bases and V 0 bases, and 5 bases lay outside the gene matches. The CDR3 is CASSQDTGGRDTQYF. The DNA for the CDR3 is TGCGCCAGCAGCCAAGACACAGGGGGGCGGGATACGCAGTATTTT.

The rearrangement joins TRBV7-2 to TRBJ2-7; no definite D call. The germline V gene has CDR1 SGHTA and CDR2 FQGNSA. The ends were cut back, 1 base at V and 7 bases at J, with 8 bases in the middle. This CDR3 contains 12 residues. In DNA, the CDR3 is TGTGCCAGCAGCTTAGGGAGCTGGGAGCAGTACTTC. The encoded protein is CASSLGSWEQYF.

The chain recombines TRBV7-2 with TRBJ2-5, with 9 bases aligning to TRBD2. The CDR3 is 14 residues long. CDR1 SGHTA and CDR2 FQGNSA come from the germline V gene. Trimming at V came to 5 bases and at J to 4 bases, leaving 5 bases not matched to a gene. CDR3 sequence: CASSRGLARETQYF. As DNA, the CDR3 is TGTGCCAGCAGCAGAGGACTAGCGCGAGAGACCCAGTACTTC.

The gene calls are TRBV10-2 and TRBJ2-3, with 8 bases aligning to TRBD1. CDR1 and CDR2 (germline): WSHSY, SAAADI. The CDR3 contains 15 residues. The ends lost 6 bases at V and 4 bases at J; junction bases unmatched: 9. The CDR3 loop reads CASRTRTGLADTQYF. The CDR3 DNA sequence: TGCGCCAGCAGGACGAGGACAGGGTTAGCAGATACGCAGTATTTT.

The chain carries TRBV2 and TRBJ1-2, with TRBD1 as a possible D gene (5 bases). Germline lookup yields CDR1 SNHLY and CDR2 FYNNEI. CDR3 size: 15 residues. Trimming took 7 bases from V and 1 from J, leaving 16 bases between them. This CDR3 is CASKERDFNNYGYTF. As DNA, the CDR3 is TGTGCCAGCAAAGAAAGGGACTTTAATAACTATGGCTACACCTTC.

This clone was observed a single time. This chain joins TRBV15 and TRBJ1-4, with a possible D match to TRBD1 (5 bases). The germline V gene encodes CDR1 LNHNV and CDR2 YYDKDF (reference sequence). The V end lost 1 base, the J end lost 5 bases, and 14 bases lay between the germline ends. This CDR3 has 16 residues. Here the CDR3 reads CATSRVTGGWNEKLFF. The DNA of the CDR3 is TGTGCCACCAGCAGAGTTACAGGAGGGTGGAATGAAAAACTGTTTTTT. The full variable domain, its missing parts supplied by reference TRBV15 and TRBJ1-4, is DAMVIQNPRYQVTQFGKPVTLSCSQTLNHNVMYWYQQKSSQAPKLLFHYYDKDFNNEADTPDNFQSRRPNTSFCFLDIRSPGLGDTAMYLCATSRVTGGWNEKLFFGSGTQLSVL.

The rearrangement links TRBV6-5 to TRBJ1-5, with D hard to call. This CDR3 is 13 amino acids long. CDR1 and CDR2 (germline): MNHEY, SVGAGI. V lost 4 bases and J 9 bases, leaving 13 bases between the germline ends. This chain's CDR3 is CASSLGGTGPQHF. The CDR3 DNA is TGTGCCAGCAGTTTAGGCGGAACCGGGCCCCAGCATTTT.

This clone turned up a few times. This chain links TRBV27 with TRBJ1-5, with D tentatively TRBD1 (6 bases). The V end was cut by 9 bases, the J end by 6 bases, with 15 bases between. The CDR3 covers 13 residues. Germline V CDR1 and CDR2: MNHEY, SMNVEV (reference sequence). The CDR3 is CASSVQGRQPQHF. DNA for the CDR3: TGTGCCAGTAGCGTCCAGGGGCGTCAGCCCCAGCATTTT.

This chain joins TRBV7-3 and TRBJ2-3; D is uncertain. The germline V gene has CDR1 SGHTA and CDR2 FQGTGA. The CDR3 contains 14 residues. V lost 1 base and J 0 bases, leaving 5 bases between the germline ends. CDR3 nucleotides: TGTGCCAGCAGCTTAATCGGAAGCACAGATACGCAGTATTTT. The encoded protein is CASSLIGSTDTQYF.

J is TRBJ1-2 and V is TRBV2; no clear D gene. CDR1 SNHLY and CDR2 FYNNEI come from the germline V gene. Trimming shortened V by 0 bases and J by 2 bases, and 4 bases separated the two germline ends. This CDR3 is 13 amino acids long. The CDR3 spells CASSEAENYGYTF. The CDR3 DNA reads TGTGCCAGCAGTGAAGCAGAAAACTATGGCTACACCTTC.

The chain joins TRBV5-1 to TRBJ2-4, with D perhaps given as TRBD1 or TRBD2 (5 bases each). Trimming removed 0 bases at V and 15 bases at J, with 16 bases between. The CDR3 consists of 13 residues. Looked up from germline, CDR1 is SGHRS and CDR2 is YFSETQ. CDR3 region: CASSLEAGASPYF. The CDR3 region has the DNA TGCGCCAGCAGCTTGGAGGCCGGGGCAAGCCCGTACTTC.

This chain uses TRBV6-5 with TRBJ1-1; 10 bases agree with TRBD1. This CDR3 has 14 residues. J lost 7 bases, V lost 6 bases, and 8 bases had no gene match. Germline V gene sequence: CDR1 MNHEY, CDR2 SVGAGI. The CDR3 loop reads CASRHDRGQGEAFF. The CDR3 coding sequence is TGTGCCAGCAGACATGACAGGGGGCAGGGTGAAGCTTTCTTT.

The rearrangement uses TRBV2 and TRBJ1-1; tentatively, D is TRBD1 (5 bases). CDR3 length: 13 amino acids. The V end lost 5 bases, the J end lost 1 base, and 8 bases lay between the germline ends. Germline CDR1 is SNHLY and CDR2 is FYNNEI. CDR3 sequence (DNA): TGTGCCAGCAGTTGGGGGGGGAACACTGAAGCTTTCTTT. Amino acids: CASSWGGNTEAFF.

The CDR3 here is CASSPHWAGGSGELFF. The DNA for the CDR3 is TGTGCCAGCAGCCCTCATTGGGCAGGGGGATCCGGGGAGCTGTTTTTT. This chain uses TRBV5-6 with TRBJ2-2; 7 nucleotides line up with TRBD1. Trimming took 4 bases from V and 6 from J; bases not matched to a gene: 12. From germline, CDR1 is SGHDT and CDR2 YYEEEE. The CDR3 consists of 16 residues.

The chain combines TRBV6-6 with TRBJ1-1; D is uncertain. CDR3 length: 13 amino acids. V was cut by 2 bases and J by 2 bases, with 6 bases left in between. Germline CDR1 is MNHNY and CDR2 is SVGAGI (reference sequence). CDR3 loop: CASSYVDNTEAFF. CDR3 sequence (DNA): TGTGCCAGCAGTTACGTGGACAACACTGAAGCTTTCTTT.

This chain connects TRBV10-3 to TRBJ1-2, with D possibly TRBD1 on 5 matching bases. Germline CDR1 reads ENHRY; CDR2 reads SYGVKD. This CDR3 has 13 residues. V shed 8 bases and J shed 1 base, with 11 bases lying between them. DNA for the CDR3: TGTGCCATCGGTGGGGGGGATAACTATGGCTACACCTTC. It specifies CAIGGGDNYGYTF.

The chain uses TRBV4-3 and TRBJ2-7; TRBD1 matches at 9 bases. The trim removed 5 bases at V and 2 bases at J, leaving 4 bases unmatched. Germline V CDR1 and CDR2: LGHNA, YSLEER. CDR3 size: 14 residues. The CDR3 DNA reads TGCGCCAGCAGCGCCGGGACAGGGCCCTACGAGCAGTACTTC. Amino acids: CASSAGTGPYEQYF.

The chain employs TRBV5-1 and TRBJ2-1, with 7 bases that match TRBD1. V trimming: 4 bases; J trimming: 0 bases; junction bases outside the gene matches: 13. The length of the CDR3 is 18 residues. The V gene's germline CDR1 is SGHRS and CDR2 YFSETQ. The CDR3 coding sequence is TGCGCCAGCAGCCAACCGACAGGGCCGATTAGCTCCTACAATGAGCAGTTCTTC. Its protein product is CASSQPTGPISSYNEQFF.

The chain uses TRBV10-3 and TRBJ1-1, with D maybe TRBD1 (5 bases). Germline lookup yields CDR1 ENHRY and CDR2 SYGVKD. This CDR3 is 13 amino acids long. Trimming took off 8 bases at V and 1 base at J, with 11 bases between the two ends. CDR3 sequence (DNA): TGTGCCATCCAACGCCAGGGGAACACTGAAGCTTTCTTT. It encodes CAIQRQGNTEAFF.

The genes are TRBV2 and TRBJ2-5; TRBD2 matches 8 bases. Looked up from germline, CDR1 is SNHLY and CDR2 is FYNNEI. This CDR3 has 16 residues. Trimming at V came to 6 bases and at J to 2 bases, leaving 11 bases not matched to a gene. CDR3 DNA sequence: TGTGCCAGCAGCGGTGGGAGCGGGGGACAACAAGAGACCCAGTACTTC. It yields the protein CASSGGSGGQQETQYF.

The V gene is TRBV6-5, the J gene TRBJ2-2; D not resolved. Germline V gene data show CDR1 as MNHEY and CDR2 as SVGAGI. The V end lost 7 bases, the J end lost 6 bases, and 9 bases lay between the germline ends. There are 12 residues in the CDR3. The CDR3 nucleotides read TGTGCCAGCACGAAGGGCGCCGGGGAGCTGTTTTTT. This encodes CASTKGAGELFF.

The rearrangement joins TRBV11-1 to TRBJ1-2; no definite D call. The germline V gene has CDR1 SGHAT and CDR2 FQDESV (reference sequence). This CDR3 is built from 12 residues. V was cut by 3 bases and J by 6 bases, with 8 bases left in between. The CDR3 reads CASSFGKDGYTF. The CDR3 coding sequence is TGTGCCAGCAGCTTTGGAAAGGATGGCTACACCTTC.

This chain joins TRBV4-2 and TRBJ2-3; 15 nucleotides agree with TRBD2. Germline CDR1 and CDR2: LGHNA and YNFKEQ. V gave up 1 base and J gave up 5 bases; unmatched junction bases: 13. The CDR3 runs to 20 residues. The CDR3 nucleotides are TGTGCCAGCAGCCAAGTAGCCTCCGGGACTAGCGGGGGGCCTCAAGATACGCAGTATTTT. Translated, it gives CASSQVASGTSGGPQDTQYF.